These 9 T cell receptor gamma chains originate from one sample sequenced in a study of γδ T cells in repeated Plasmodium falciparum infection. TCRdb reran clone calling via CATT on the multiplex PCR reads. The data hold 13,000 to 15,000 gamma-chain clones, with around 1.5% observed a single time. Vgamma9/Vdelta2+ and Vdelta2-negative gammadelta T cells were flow-sorted from PBMC for bulk sequencing. Sequenced: gamma-delta T cells from blood. The receptors were sampled from a pool of human donors (malaria-infected and uninfected, not separated).

This clone was recorded a few times. This is likely an artifact of a read error, given a far larger clone one base away. Additional DNA sequences in this sample encode the identical CDR3. This chain joins TRGV3 and TRGJ1 or TRGJ2. Because TCRdb records no J gene, it was assigned here through a match of the DNA to germline. The CDR3 totals 13 residues. The J segment lost 3 bases and the V segment lost 4 bases, leaving 6 bases of the junction unmatched. CDR1 and CDR2 (germline): VTNTFY, YDVSTARD (reference sequence). In nucleotides, the CDR3 is TGTGCCACCTGGGAGCCGGTTTATTATAAGAAACTCTTT. Translation gives CATWEPVYYKKLF.

A word on this clone: A much bigger clone sits one base away, suggesting this may be a read error. The DNA is omitted, as the CDR3 cannot be located on it reliably, and the CDR3 follows TCRdb's listing. The V gene was identified as TRGV3, while no J gene was called. The CDR3 has 34 residues if both end residues are counted. In germline, CDR1 is VTNTFY, CDR2 YDVSTARD (reference sequence). CDR3 sequence: CATWDRFGDNIIRNSLAVEQHWLSQVSIGRIQHF.

This clone qualifies as medium-sized (0.01 to 0.1%). This sequence joins TRGV9 and TRGJP2. V shed 3 bases and J 0 bases; nucleotides not matched to a gene: 16. This CDR3 has 19 amino acids. The germline V gene has CDR1 GITISATS and CDR2 ISYDGTV (reference sequence). CDR3 in amino acids: CALWEPGNPKYSSDWIKTF. CDR3 DNA: TGTGCCTTGTGGGAGCCTGGAAATCCTAAATATAGTAGTGATTGGATCAAGACGTTT.

This clone was recorded many times. This likely traces to a read error, being one base from a far larger clone. Other DNA sequences in this sample translate to the same CDR3. The V gene is TRGV9, the J gene TRGJP. The J gene, not given by TCRdb, was assigned here from a germline match of the nucleotide sequence. The CDR3 contains 16 residues. The germline gives CDR1 GITISATS, CDR2 ISYDGTV (reference sequence). The ends lost 5 bases at V and 7 bases at J; junction bases unmatched: 8. The DNA for the CDR3 is TGTGCCTTGTGGGCTCAAGGTGAGTTGGGCAAAAAAATCAAGGTATTT. Translating it yields CALWAQGELGKKIKVF.

This clone came up a few times. This is likely an artifact of a read error, given a far larger clone one base away. The same CDR3 can be traced to other DNA sequences in this sample. This rearrangement joins TRGV4 to TRGJP1. No J gene was available from TCRdb, and it was assigned here by a germline match of the DNA. The V and J ends lost 1 base and 3 bases, in that order; junction bases with no gene match: 14. Per the germline V gene, CDR1 is EGSTGY and CDR2 is YDSYTSSV. This CDR3 contains 18 residues. The CDR3 nucleotides read TGTGCCACCTGGGATGGTACTCCTCTAATGGCCACTGGTTGGTTCAAGATATTT. Residues: CATWDGTPLMATGWFKIF.

Comment on this clone: A far larger clone differs by one base, so this is likely a read error. The identical CDR3 is also encoded by other nucleotide sequences in the sample. This chain connects TRGV9 to TRGJ1 or TRGJ2. The J gene was not available in TCRdb and was assigned here by matching the DNA to germline segments. This CDR3 comprises 13 residues. Germline loops: CDR1 GITISATS, CDR2 ISYDGTV (reference sequence). CDR3 DNA sequence: TGTGCCTTATGGGAGGAATCTTATTATAAGAAACTCTTT. Amino acids: CALWEESYYKKLF.

This clone was counted many times. The protein that TCRdb holds for this DNA derives from a much larger clone and differs from the translated DNA at residue 6, which likely indicates a read error; the protein shown here is translated from the DNA. The V call is TRGV9, the J call TRGJ1 or TRGJ2. The CDR3 extends over 14 amino acids. V gave up 2 bases and J gave up 4 bases; unmatched junction bases: 8. In germline, CDR1 is GITISATS, CDR2 ISYDGTV (reference sequence). The CDR3 here is CALWEDFKYYKKLF. The CDR3, as DNA: TGTGCCTTGTGGGAGGACTTCAAATATTATAAGAAACTCTTT.

As for this clone: TCRdb records a much larger clone's protein for this DNA, with a difference at residue 14 that likely arises from a read error; the protein given is the translation of the DNA. The chain combines TRGV9 with TRGJP. Here the J gene was assigned by germline matching of the DNA, as TCRdb has none. The V gene's germline CDR1 is GITISATS and CDR2 ISYDGTV (reference sequence). This CDR3 has 17 residues. In DNA, the CDR3 is TGTGCCTTGTGGGAGGCGGGACGAGAGTTGGGCAAAAAAAGCAAGGTATTT. Translating it yields CALWEAGRELGKKSKVF.

The sample holds many counts of this clone. The protein given by TCRdb reflects a much larger clone and differs at residue 9 from this DNA's translation, likely from a read error; the protein shown is the DNA's translation. The chain recombines TRGV9 with TRGJ1 or TRGJ2. The CDR3 spans 11 residues. The germline gives CDR1 GITISATS, CDR2 ISYDGTV (reference sequence). The CDR3 DNA reads as TGTGCCTTGCGGGATCAACATAAGAGACTCTTT. Amino acid sequence: CALRDQHKRLF.